The 5 T cell receptor beta chains below all came from one sample that was sequenced in a study of beta chain features in type 1 diabetes. Sequenced material consisted of expressed TCRB transcripts (all of the isolated RNA was reverse transcribed). Using immunoSEQ multiplex PCR, the repertoire was profiled, and TCRdb retains in-frame clones only, with some absent. The repertoire holds some 220,000 clones, with about a tenth as singletons. The sequenced sample was central memory CD4+ T cells from blood. All receptors come from a man aged 18 to 30 in good health.

The rearrangement uses TRBV25-1 and TRBJ2-1; TRBD2 matches 9 bases. The CDR3 is made up of 15 amino acids. With V trimmed by 7 bases and J by 2 bases, 6 bases remained unmatched. The germline CDR1 and CDR2 sequences are MGHDK and SYGVNS. Written as DNA, the CDR3 is TGTGCCAGCAATCAAGCGGGAGGTGCCTACAATGAGCAGTTCTTC. It translates to CASNQAGGAYNEQFF.

This clone was observed a few times. V gene TRBV9 combines with J gene TRBJ1-2, with TRBD1 matching over 8 bases. The trim removed 0 bases at V and 7 bases at J, leaving 5 bases unmatched. The CDR3 extends over 14 amino acids. CDR1 is SGDLS and CDR2 is YYNGEE in the germline V gene. CDR3 coding DNA: TGTGCCAGCAGCGTAGGAGGACAGGGCCTTGGCTACACCTTC. As protein: CASSVGGQGLGYTF.

The J gene is TRBJ1-5, the V gene TRBV6-6; D not certain. From germline, CDR1 is MNHNY and CDR2 SVGAGI (reference sequence). V dropped 5 bases and J dropped 3 bases, with 14 bases sitting between them. The CDR3 has 15 residues. CDR3 nucleotide sequence: TGTGCCAGCAGTGACCCGGTGCGCCTCAATCAGCCCCAGCATTTT. Encoded protein: CASSDPVRLNQPQHF.

This clone was counted a few times. V gene TRBV5-1 combines with J gene TRBJ1-2, with D maybe TRBD1 (6 bases). Germline CDR1 reads SGHRS; CDR2 reads YFSETQ. The V gene lost 2 bases and the J gene lost 5 bases, with 10 bases spanning the gap. The CDR3 is 13 amino acids. CDR3 coding DNA: TGCGCCAGCAGCTTACAGGGAGCATATGGCTACACCTTC. Amino acid sequence: CASSLQGAYGYTF.

The CDR3 here is CASSLVRGGVGIQYF. CDR3 bases: TGTGCCAGCAGCTTAGTAAGGGGAGGGGTTGGCATTCAGTACTTC. The V and J genes are TRBV7-2 and TRBJ2-4; 7 nucleotides line up with TRBD2. CDR3 size: 15 residues. V was clipped by 1 base and J by 9 bases; unmatched bases: 9. Per germline, CDR1 SGHTA and CDR2 FQGNSA.